Shown below are 3 T cell receptor beta chains from a single sample sequenced in a study of identical twins. TCRdb fed the 5' RACE reads into MiXCR, producing one record per CDR3 protein. The sample carries 690,000 or so distinct CDR3 sequences, roughly 6.2% recorded once. Input material: naive T cells sorted from blood. The receptors derive from a man in his late teens or twenties in good health.

This clonotype was seen at least ten times. The rearrangement links TRBV7-2 to TRBJ2-1, with 7 bases aligning to TRBD2. In germline, CDR1 is SGHTA, CDR2 FQGNSA. This CDR3 is built from 17 residues. V lost 6 bases to trimming and J lost 7 bases; unmatched junction nucleotides: 18. This chain's CDR3 is CASSRVGGRPSKNEQFF. The CDR3 coding sequence is TGTGCCAGCAGTAGGGTGGGCGGGAGACCCTCTAAAAATGAGCAGTTCTTC.

This clonotype was seen ten or more times. The genes are TRBV12-3 or TRBV12-4 and TRBJ2-3; the match to TRBD2 covers 12 bases. The ends lost 8 bases at V and 0 bases at J; junction bases unmatched: 15. The CDR3 runs 19 residues. The CDR3 sequence is CASQTSGRLPDTSTDTQYF. For the CDR3, the DNA is TGTGCCAGCCAGACTAGCGGGAGACTTCCCGATACTAGCACAGATACGCAGTATTTT.

This clonotype has a single count. V and J are TRBV29-1 and TRBJ2-2; the D is unclear. Per germline, CDR1 SQVTM and CDR2 ANQGSEA. Trimming shortened V by 6 bases and J by 6 bases, and 11 bases separated the two germline ends. The CDR3 is made up of 12 amino acids. The CDR3 is CSVSSSPGELFF. CDR3 coding DNA: TGCAGCGTATCCAGCTCGCCCGGGGAGCTGTTTTTT.